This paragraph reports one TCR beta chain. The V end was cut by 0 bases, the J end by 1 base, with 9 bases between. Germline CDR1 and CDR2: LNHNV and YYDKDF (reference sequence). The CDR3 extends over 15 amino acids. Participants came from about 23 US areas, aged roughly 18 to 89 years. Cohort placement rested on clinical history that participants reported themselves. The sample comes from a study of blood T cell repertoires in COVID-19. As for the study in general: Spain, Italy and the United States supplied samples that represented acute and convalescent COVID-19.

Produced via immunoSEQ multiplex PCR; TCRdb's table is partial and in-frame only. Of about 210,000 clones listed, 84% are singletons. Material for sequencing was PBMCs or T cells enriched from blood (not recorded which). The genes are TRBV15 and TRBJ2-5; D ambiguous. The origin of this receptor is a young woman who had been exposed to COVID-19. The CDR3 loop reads CATSRDVQSQETQYF. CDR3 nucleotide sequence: TGTGCCACCAGCAGAGATGTACAGAGCCAAGAGACCCAGTACTTC.